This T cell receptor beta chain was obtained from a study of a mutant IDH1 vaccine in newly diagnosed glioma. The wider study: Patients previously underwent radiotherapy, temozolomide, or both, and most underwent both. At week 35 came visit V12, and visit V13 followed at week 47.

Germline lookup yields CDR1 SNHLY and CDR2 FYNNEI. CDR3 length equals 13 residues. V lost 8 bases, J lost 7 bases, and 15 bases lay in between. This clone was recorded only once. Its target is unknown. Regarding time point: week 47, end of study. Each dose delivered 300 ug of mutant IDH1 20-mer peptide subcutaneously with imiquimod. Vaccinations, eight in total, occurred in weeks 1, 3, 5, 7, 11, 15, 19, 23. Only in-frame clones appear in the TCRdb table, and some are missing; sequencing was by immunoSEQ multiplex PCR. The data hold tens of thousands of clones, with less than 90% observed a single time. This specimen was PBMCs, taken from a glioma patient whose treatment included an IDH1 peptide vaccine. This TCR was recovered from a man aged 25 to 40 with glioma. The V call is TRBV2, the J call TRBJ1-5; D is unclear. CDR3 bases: TGTGCCAGCCATGCGTCTCGGGTACAGCCCCAGCATTTT. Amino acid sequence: CASHASRVQPQHF.